A single sample gave rise to the 20 T cell receptor beta chains below, sequenced in a study of blood T cell repertoires in COVID-19. Using immunoSEQ multiplex PCR, the repertoire was profiled, and TCRdb retains in-frame clones only, with some absent. Of about 47,000 clones in the sample, just under 70% were seen once. Specimen: peripheral blood. The receptors here all came from a man aged 80 or over with acute or convalescent COVID-19.

The chain carries TRBV7-6 and TRBJ1-1; TRBD1 is a possible D gene (6 bases). Germline CDR1 SGHVS, CDR2 FNYEAQ. The length of the CDR3 is 15 residues. The germline V and J ends were trimmed by 5 bases and 0 bases, with 13 bases remaining between them. The CDR3 bases are TGTGCCAGCAGCCTCGGGGGGGGCTTGAACACTGAAGCTTTCTTT. It specifies CASSLGGGLNTEAFF.

The chain uses TRBV6-2 or TRBV6-3 and TRBJ1-5, with 8 bases aligning to TRBD1. Trimming at V came to 2 bases and at J to 7 bases, leaving 10 bases not matched to a gene. The germline V gene has CDR1 MNHEY and CDR2 SVGEGT. The CDR3 covers 16 residues. The CDR3 bases are TGTGCCAGCAGTTACGAGATCGGACAGGGCGGGCAGCCCCAGCATTTT. It codes for CASSYEIGQGGQPQHF.

The chain links TRBV3-1 (or the pseudogene TRBV3-2) to TRBJ2-7; 10 nucleotides line up with TRBD2. Per the germline V gene, CDR1 is LGHDT and CDR2 is YNNKEL (reference sequence). The V segment lost 2 bases and the J segment 0 bases; nucleotides outside the gene matches: 10. The CDR3 extends over 18 amino acids. The CDR3 region is CASSQLLAGKDDSYEQYF. The CDR3 coding sequence is TGTGCCAGCAGCCAATTACTAGCGGGAAAGGATGACTCCTACGAGCAGTACTTC.

The chain joins TRBV19 to TRBJ1-4, with D perhaps TRBD1 (6 bases). CDR3 size: 14 residues. With 7 bases removed from V and 5 bases from J, the gap between germline ends came to 14 bases. Germline CDR1 reads LNHDA; CDR2 reads SQIVND (reference sequence). CDR3 DNA sequence: TGTGCCAGTACCCTGGACAGCGTAAATGAAAAACTGTTTTTT. This encodes CASTLDSVNEKLFF.

This chain uses TRBV6-2 or TRBV6-3 with TRBJ1-5; 7 bases fit TRBD1. The CDR3 is made up of 16 amino acids. Germline CDR1 is MNHEY and CDR2 is SVGEGT. J lost 9 bases, V lost 2 bases, and 13 bases had no gene match. Here the CDR3 DNA reads TGTGCCAGCAGTTACGAGACAGGGCCCAGTGAAGGGCCCCAGCATTTT. The encoded protein is CASSYETGPSEGPQHF.

This clone was seen a single time. The CDR3 DNA is TGCGCCAGCAGCTTGGTAGGAGGGCAGAACGAGCAGTACTTC. Translation gives CASSLVGGQNEQYF. This rearrangement joins TRBV5-1 to TRBJ2-7; D perhaps matches TRBD2 (6 bases). The CDR3 extends over 14 amino acids. Looked up from germline, CDR1 is SGHRS and CDR2 is YFSETQ. Trimming stripped 0 bases from V and 5 bases from J, with 12 bases between.

This sequence joins TRBV5-1 and TRBJ2-5; 11 bases match TRBD2. With 3 bases clipped from V and 2 bases from J, the junction kept 3 bases outside the gene matches. This CDR3 spans 15 amino acids. CDR1 is SGHRS and CDR2 is YFSETQ in the germline V gene. The CDR3 DNA sequence: TGCGCCAGCAGCTGGATAGCGGGGGGGCAAGAGACCCAGTACTTC. It yields the protein CASSWIAGGQETQYF.

The rearrangement links TRBV14 to TRBJ1-2; TRBD1 is a possible D gene (5 bases). Germline CDR1 is SGHDN and CDR2 is FVKESK. V lost 1 base and J lost 2, with 5 bases in between. The CDR3 sequence is 13 residues long. The DNA of the CDR3 is TGTGCCAGCAGCCAAGGACAGAACTATGGCTACACCTTC. Its protein is CASSQGQNYGYTF.

This clone has a count of ten or more. The rearrangement links TRBV30 to TRBJ1-2; 7 nucleotides align to TRBD1. The V segment lost 4 bases and the J segment 2 bases; nucleotides outside the gene matches: 7. CDR1 GTSNPN and CDR2 SVGIG come from the germline V gene (reference sequence). The CDR3 runs to 14 residues. The CDR3 region has the DNA TGTGCCTGGATTTGGACAGGTCAAAACTATGGCTACACCTTC. The encoded protein is CAWIWTGQNYGYTF.

The chain has TRBV30 and TRBJ2-7; 7 bases line up with TRBD1. The V gene's germline CDR1 is GTSNPN and CDR2 SVGIG (reference sequence). V lost 4 bases and J lost 2; bases outside the gene matches: 2. CDR3 length: 12 amino acids. CDR3 sequence: CAWMGQTYEQYF. The CDR3 DNA follows: TGTGCCTGGATGGGACAGACCTACGAGCAGTACTTC.

This clone was detected once. V is TRBV6-4 and J is TRBJ2-7; D unresolved. The CDR3 extends over 14 amino acids. V was cut by 3 bases and J by 0 bases, with 9 bases left in between. Germline V gene sequence: CDR1 MRHNA, CDR2 SNTAGT. DNA for the CDR3: TGTGCCAGCAGTGAGGGCGTTAGCTCCTACGAGCAGTACTTC. Translating gives CASSEGVSSYEQYF.

V usage is TRBV14 and J usage is TRBJ1-1; D not resolved. Trimming shortened V by 2 bases and J by 7 bases, and 11 bases separated the two germline ends. Germline CDR1 reads SGHDN; CDR2 reads FVKESK. This CDR3 region has 13 residues. The CDR3: CASSQPGSGEAFF. For the CDR3, the DNA is TGTGCCAGCAGCCAACCGGGATCTGGTGAAGCTTTCTTT.

The chain carries TRBV9 and TRBJ1-3, with 8 nucleotides matching TRBD1. The V gene's germline CDR1 is SGDLS and CDR2 YYNGEE. Losses at the gene ends were 0 bases for V and 5 bases for J; bases not matched to a gene: 4. There are 15 residues in the CDR3. This CDR3 reads CASSVGQGFRNTIYF. CDR3 DNA: TGTGCCAGCAGCGTAGGACAGGGGTTCAGAAACACCATATATTTT.

The V and J genes are TRBV14 and TRBJ1-2, with 8 bases that match TRBD1. This CDR3 is 14 amino acids long. Germline V CDR1 and CDR2: SGHDN, FVKESK. Trimming removed 4 bases from V and 7 bases from J; junction bases left unmatched: 8. CDR3 loop: CASSLAGTGAGYTF. In nucleotides, the CDR3 is TGTGCCAGCAGCCTTGCCGGGACAGGTGCTGGCTACACCTTC.

The J gene is TRBJ1-3, the V gene TRBV6-6; D remains unclear. The ends were cut back, 2 bases at V and 2 bases at J, with 7 bases in the middle. The length of the CDR3 is 14 residues. CDR1 MNHNY and CDR2 SVGAGI come from the germline V gene (reference sequence). CDR3 coding DNA: TGTGCCAGCAGTTACGGGGAGGCTGGAAACACCATATATTTT. Protein sequence: CASSYGEAGNTIYF.

This sequence joins TRBV6-5 and TRBJ1-2, with no clear D. CDR1 MNHEY and CDR2 SVGAGI come from the germline V gene. This CDR3 comprises 13 residues. The V end was cut by 1 base, the J end by 3 bases, with 6 bases between. Written as DNA, the CDR3 is TGTGCCAGCAGTTACTTCACAGACTATGGCTACACCTTC. It specifies CASSYFTDYGYTF.

J is TRBJ2-1 and V is TRBV6-5; 7 bases fit TRBD1. Germline-derived CDR1 and CDR2 are MNHEY and SVGAGI. The ends lost 8 bases at V and 3 bases at J; junction bases unmatched: 7. The CDR3 is made up of 14 amino acids. The CDR3, as DNA: TGTGCCAGCGGAGCGGCAGGGGGCTACAATGAGCAGTTCTTC. Translation: CASGAAGGYNEQFF.

This clone rates as medium-sized (0.01 to 0.1%). One end of the junction does not line up with germline, which may come from a read error. This rearrangement joins TRBV6-1 to TRBJ1-2; D is possibly TRBD1 (5 bases). CDR3 length equals 11 residues. CDR1 and CDR2 from the germline V gene are MNHNS and SASEGT. The chain's CDR3 is CASSEIRTGPF. CDR3 DNA: TGTGCCAGCAGTGAAATCAGAACAGGCCCCTTC.

V and J are TRBV6-5 and TRBJ2-2; tentatively, D is TRBD2 (5 bases). The CDR3 is 13 amino acids. CDR1 and CDR2 from the germline V gene are MNHEY and SVGAGI. V lost 7 bases and J 4 bases, leaving 10 bases between the germline ends. The CDR3 DNA is TGTGCCAGCACCCACCGGGGCACCGGGGAGCTGTTTTTT. This translates into CASTHRGTGELFF.

This clone was seen only a few times. J is TRBJ2-2 and V is TRBV30, with 14 bases matching TRBD2. V lost 4 bases, J lost 5 bases, and 6 bases stayed unmatched. Germline V gives CDR1 GTSNPN, CDR2 SVGIG (reference sequence). The CDR3 has 16 amino acids. CDR3 in amino acids: CAWTGLAGGRTGELFF. The DNA for the CDR3 is TGTGCCTGGACCGGACTAGCGGGAGGCCGTACCGGGGAGCTGTTTTTT.